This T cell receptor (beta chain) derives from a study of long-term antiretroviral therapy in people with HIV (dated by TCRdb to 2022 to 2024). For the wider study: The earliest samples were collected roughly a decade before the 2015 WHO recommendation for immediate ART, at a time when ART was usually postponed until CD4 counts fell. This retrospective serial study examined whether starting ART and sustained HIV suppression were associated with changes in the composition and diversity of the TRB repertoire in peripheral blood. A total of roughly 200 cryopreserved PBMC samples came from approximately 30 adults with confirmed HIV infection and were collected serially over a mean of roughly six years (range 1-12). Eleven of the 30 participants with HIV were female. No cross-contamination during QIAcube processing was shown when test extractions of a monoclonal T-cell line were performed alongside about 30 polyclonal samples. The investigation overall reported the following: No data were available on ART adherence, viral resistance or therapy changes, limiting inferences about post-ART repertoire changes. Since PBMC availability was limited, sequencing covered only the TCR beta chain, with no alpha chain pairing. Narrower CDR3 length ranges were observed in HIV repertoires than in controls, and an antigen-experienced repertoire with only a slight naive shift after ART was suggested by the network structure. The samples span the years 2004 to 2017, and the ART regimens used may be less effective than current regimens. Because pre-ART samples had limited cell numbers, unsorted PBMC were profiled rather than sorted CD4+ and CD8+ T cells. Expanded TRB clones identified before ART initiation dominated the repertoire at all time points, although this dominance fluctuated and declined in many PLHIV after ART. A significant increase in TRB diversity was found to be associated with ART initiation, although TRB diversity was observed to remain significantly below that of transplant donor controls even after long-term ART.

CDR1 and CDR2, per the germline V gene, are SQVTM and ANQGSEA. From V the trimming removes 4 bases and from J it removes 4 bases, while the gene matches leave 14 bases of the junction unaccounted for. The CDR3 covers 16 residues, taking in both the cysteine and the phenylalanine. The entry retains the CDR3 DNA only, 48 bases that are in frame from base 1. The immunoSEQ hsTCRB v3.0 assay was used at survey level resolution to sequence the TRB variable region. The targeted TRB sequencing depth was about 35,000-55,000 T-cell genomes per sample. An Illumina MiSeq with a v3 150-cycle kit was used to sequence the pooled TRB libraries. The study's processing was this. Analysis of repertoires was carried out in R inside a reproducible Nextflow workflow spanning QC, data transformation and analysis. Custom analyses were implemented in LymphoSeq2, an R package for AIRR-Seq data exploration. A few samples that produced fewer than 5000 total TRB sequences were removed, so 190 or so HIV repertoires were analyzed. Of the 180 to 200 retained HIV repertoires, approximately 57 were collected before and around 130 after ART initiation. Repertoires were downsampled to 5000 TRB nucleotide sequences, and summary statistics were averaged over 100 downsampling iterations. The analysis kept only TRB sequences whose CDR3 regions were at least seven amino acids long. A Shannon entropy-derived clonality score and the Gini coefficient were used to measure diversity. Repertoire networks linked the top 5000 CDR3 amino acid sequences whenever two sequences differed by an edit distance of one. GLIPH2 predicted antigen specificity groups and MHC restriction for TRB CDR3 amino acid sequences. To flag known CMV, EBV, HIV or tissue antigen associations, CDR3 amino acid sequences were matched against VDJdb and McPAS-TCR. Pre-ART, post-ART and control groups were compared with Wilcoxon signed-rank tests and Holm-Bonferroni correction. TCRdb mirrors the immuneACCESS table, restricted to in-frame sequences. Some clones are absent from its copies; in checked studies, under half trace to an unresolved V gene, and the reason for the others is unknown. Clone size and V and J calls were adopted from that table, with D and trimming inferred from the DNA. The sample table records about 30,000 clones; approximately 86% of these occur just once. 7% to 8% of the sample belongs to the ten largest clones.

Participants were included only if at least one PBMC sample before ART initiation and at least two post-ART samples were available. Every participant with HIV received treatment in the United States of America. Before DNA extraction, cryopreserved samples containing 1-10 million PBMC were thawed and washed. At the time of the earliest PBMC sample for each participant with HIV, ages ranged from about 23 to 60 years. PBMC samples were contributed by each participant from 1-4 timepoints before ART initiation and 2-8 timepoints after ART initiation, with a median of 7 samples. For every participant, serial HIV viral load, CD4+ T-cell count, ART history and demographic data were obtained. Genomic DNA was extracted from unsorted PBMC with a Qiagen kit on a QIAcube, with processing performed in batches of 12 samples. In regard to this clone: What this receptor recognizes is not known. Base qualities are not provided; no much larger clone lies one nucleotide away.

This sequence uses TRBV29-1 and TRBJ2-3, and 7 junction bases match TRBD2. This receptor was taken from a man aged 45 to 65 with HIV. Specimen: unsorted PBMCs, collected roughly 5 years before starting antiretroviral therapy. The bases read TGCAGCGTTGTGGGTTGGGCGGGGGAGGAGGCAGATACGCAGTATTTT. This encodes CSVVGWAGEEADTQYF.